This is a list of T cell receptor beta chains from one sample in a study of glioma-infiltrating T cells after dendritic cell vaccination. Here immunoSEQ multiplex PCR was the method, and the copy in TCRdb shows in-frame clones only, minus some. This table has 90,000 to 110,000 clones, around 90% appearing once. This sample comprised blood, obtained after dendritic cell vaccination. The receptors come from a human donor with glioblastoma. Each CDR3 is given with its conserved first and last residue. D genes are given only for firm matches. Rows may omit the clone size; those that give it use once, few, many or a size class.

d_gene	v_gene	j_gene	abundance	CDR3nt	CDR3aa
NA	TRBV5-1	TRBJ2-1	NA	TGCGCCAGTAAAACGGGACAACCCTACAATGAGCAGTTCTTC	CASKTGQPYNEQFF
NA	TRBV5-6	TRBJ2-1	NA	TGTGCCAGCAGCTTAACAGGGAGCTCCTACAATGAGCAGTTCTTC	CASSLTGSSYNEQFF
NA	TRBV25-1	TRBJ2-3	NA	TGTGCCAGCAGTGACTTTAGGGGAAACACAGATACGCAGTATTTT	CASSDFRGNTDTQYF
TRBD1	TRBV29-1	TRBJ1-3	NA	TGCAGCGTTGAGGACAGGGCTGGAAACACCATATATTTT	CSVEDRAGNTIYF
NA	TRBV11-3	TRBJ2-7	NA	TGTGCCAGCAGCTTTCTAGCGAGCTCCTACGAGCAGTACTTC	CASSFLASSYEQYF
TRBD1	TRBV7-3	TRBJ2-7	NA	TGTGCCAGCAGCCCGGGACAGGGGTTCTACGAGCAGTACTTC	CASSPGQGFYEQYF
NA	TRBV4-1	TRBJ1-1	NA	TGCGCCAGCAGCCAAGCGGCCTTTAGGGGAAGCGCGAACACTGAAGCTTTCTTT	CASSQAAFRGSANTEAFF
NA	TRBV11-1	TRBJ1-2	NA	TGTGCCAGCAGCCCAAACAGATATGGCTACACCTTC	CASSPNRYGYTF
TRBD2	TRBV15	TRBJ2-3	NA	TGTGCCACCAGCGACCCCCGGACTAGCGTAGGTAGGAATACGCAGTATTTT	CATSDPRTSVGRNTQYF
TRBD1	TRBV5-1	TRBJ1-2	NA	TGCGCCAGCACCCTTGGGGCGACAGGGGATGGCTACACCTTC	CASTLGATGDGYTF
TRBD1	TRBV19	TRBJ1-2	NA	TGTGCCAGTAGTATAGCGGGACAGGGAGGGGGCTACACCTTC	CASSIAGQGGGYTF
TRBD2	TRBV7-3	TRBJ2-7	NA	TGTGCCAGCAGCTTCGCTAGCGGCCCCTACGAGCAGTACTTC	CASSFASGPYEQYF
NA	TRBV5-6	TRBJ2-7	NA	TGTGCCGGCAGCCGAAGGTCCAGGGTCTACGAGCAGTACTTC	CAGSRRSRVYEQYF
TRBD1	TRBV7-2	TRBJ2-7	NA	TGTGCCAGCAGCTCCGGACAGGGAGACGAGCAGTACTTC	CASSSGQGDEQYF
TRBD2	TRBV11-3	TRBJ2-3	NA	TGTGCCAGCAGCTTAGATCATAGTGGGATTGCTAGCGGATCCCCCCAGTATTTT	CASSLDHSGIASGSPQYF
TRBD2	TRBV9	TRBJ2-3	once	TGTGCCAGCAGCGTAGACGGGAGGGCCTTAGATACGCAGTATTTT	CASSVDGRALDTQYF